This T cell receptor (beta chain) was recorded in a study of T-cell reconstitution after alpha-beta-depleted transplantation in children. Study findings and constraints: The study traced high day-60 TCRbeta diversity in some patients to surviving recipient T cells and thymic progenitors. Hyperexpanded clones declined; after one year, newly produced T cells mostly supplied diversity. Roughly two months post-transplant, alpha-beta T cells reportedly originated from several hundred graft clones that had expanded.

Unique molecular identifiers featured in how the TCRbeta library was prepared. Each CDR3 protein gets one entry after TCRdb re-called the PCR reads with MiXCR. The sample has approximately 150,000 distinct CDR3 sequences, 8% to 10% seen once. This clonotype was counted ten times or more. Its antigen is not known. The CDR3 is 13 residues long. With 11 bases clipped from V and 5 bases from J, the junction kept 8 bases outside the gene matches. Sequences were derived from PBMCs, mostly from graft donor cells, sampled 180 days after TCRalphabeta/CD19-depleted stem cell transplant. The gene calls are TRBV12-3 or TRBV12-4 and TRBJ1-1, with 10 bases lining up with TRBD1. This clonotype was sampled from a female patient aged 2-9 years who had a stem cell transplant for congenital amegakaryocytic thrombocytopenia, so the T cells may come from the graft donor. The CDR3 is CAAGGQGLTEAFF. The CDR3 DNA reads TGTGCCGCTGGGGGACAGGGGTTAACTGAAGCTTTCTTT.